The 2 T cell receptor beta chains presented below share a single source sample, sequenced in a study of persistence of HIV-infected CD4 T cells. Cells were stimulated nonspecifically with anti-CD3/anti-CD28 magnetic beads. Sorting of responding CD4+ T cells relied on upregulated CD40 ligand together with CD69. These receptors are not linked to any known antigen. This was the immunoSEQ version 4 assay in survey mode. TCRdb keeps only in-frame clones here, not all; method: immunoSEQ multiplex PCR. The table has 30,000 to 45,000 clones, about 91% seen once; the top ten hold about 1.3%. Sequencing used CD4+ T cells sorted from PBMCs after roughly 18-hour stimulation, obtained from a patient who received antiretroviral therapy. These receptors were taken from an adult man with HIV who was CMV-seropositive.

The chain uses TRBV5-4 and TRBJ1-2, with D possibly TRBD1 on 5 matching bases. Trimming took off 3 bases at V and 7 bases at J, with 25 bases between the two ends. The CDR3 length is 17 residues. The germline V gene has CDR1 SGHNT and CDR2 YYREEE (reference sequence). CDR3 nucleotide sequence: TGTGCCAGCAGCTCGGAAGGAAGGACCCAGGGAACCCTTGGCTACACCTTC. It translates to CASSSEGRTQGTLGYTF.

V is TRBV29-1 and J is TRBJ1-1, with D possibly TRBD1 on 5 matching bases. Germline lookup yields CDR1 SQVTM and CDR2 ANQGSEA. The CDR3 spans 13 residues. V was trimmed by 7 bases and J by 0 bases, leaving 12 bases between them. CDR3 bases: TGCAGCGGCAGACGGGGGTTGAACACTGAAGCTTTCTTT. Translation: CSGRRGLNTEAFF. The full variable domain, its missing parts supplied by reference TRBV29-1 and TRBJ1-1, is SAVISQKPSRDICQRGTSLTIQCQVDSQVTMMFWYRQQPGQSLTLIATANQGSEATYESGFVIDKFPISRPNLTFSTLTVSNMSPEDSSIYLCSGRRGLNTEAFFGQGTRLTVV.